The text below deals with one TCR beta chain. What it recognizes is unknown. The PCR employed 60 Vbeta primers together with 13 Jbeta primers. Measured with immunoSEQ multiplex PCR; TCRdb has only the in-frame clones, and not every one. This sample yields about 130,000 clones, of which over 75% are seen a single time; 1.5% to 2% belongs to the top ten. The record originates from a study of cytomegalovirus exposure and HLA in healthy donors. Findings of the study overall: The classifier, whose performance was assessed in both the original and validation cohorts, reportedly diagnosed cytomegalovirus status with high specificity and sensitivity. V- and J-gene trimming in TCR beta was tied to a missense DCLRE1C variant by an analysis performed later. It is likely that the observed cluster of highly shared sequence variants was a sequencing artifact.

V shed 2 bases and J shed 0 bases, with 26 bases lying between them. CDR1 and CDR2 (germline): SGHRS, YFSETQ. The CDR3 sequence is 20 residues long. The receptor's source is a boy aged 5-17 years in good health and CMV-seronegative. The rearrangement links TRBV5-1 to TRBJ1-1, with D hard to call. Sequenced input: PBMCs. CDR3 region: CASSFGWGGGISIVNTEAFF. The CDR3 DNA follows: TGCGCCAGCAGCTTTGGGTGGGGAGGAGGGATTTCCATCGTGAACACTGAAGCTTTCTTT.